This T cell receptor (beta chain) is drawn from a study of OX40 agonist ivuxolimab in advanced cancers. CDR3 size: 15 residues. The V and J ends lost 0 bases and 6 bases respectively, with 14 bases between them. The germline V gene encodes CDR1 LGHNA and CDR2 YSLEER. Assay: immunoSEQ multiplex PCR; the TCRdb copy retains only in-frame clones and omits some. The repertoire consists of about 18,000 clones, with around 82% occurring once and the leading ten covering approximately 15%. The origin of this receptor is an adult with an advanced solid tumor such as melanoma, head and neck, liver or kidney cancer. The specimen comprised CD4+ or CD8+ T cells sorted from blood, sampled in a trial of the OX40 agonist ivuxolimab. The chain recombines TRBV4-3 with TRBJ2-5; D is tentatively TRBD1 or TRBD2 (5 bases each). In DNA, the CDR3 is TGCGCCAGCAGCCAAGAAGGACGTGGGGACCAGACCCAGTACTTC. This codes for CASSQEGRGDQTQYF.